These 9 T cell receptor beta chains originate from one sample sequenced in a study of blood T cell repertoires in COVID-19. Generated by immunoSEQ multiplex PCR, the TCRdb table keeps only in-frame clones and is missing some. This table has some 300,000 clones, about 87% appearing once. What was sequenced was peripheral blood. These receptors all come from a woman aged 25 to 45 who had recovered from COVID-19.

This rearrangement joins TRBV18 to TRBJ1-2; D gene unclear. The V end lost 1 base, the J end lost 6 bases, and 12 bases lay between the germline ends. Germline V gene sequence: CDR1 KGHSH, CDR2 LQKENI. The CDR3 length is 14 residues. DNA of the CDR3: TGTGCCAGCTCACCACTTGAGACACCCGATGGCTACACCTTC. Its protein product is CASSPLETPDGYTF.

CDR3 amino acids: CASCRDSYEQYF. The CDR3 DNA is TGTGCCAGCTGCAGGGACTCCTACGAGCAGTACTTC. V and J are TRBV28 and TRBJ2-7; possibly TRBD1 for D (5 bases). Trimming took 8 bases from V and 0 from J, leaving 8 bases between them. Germline lookup yields CDR1 MDHEN and CDR2 SYDVKM. The CDR3 has 12 amino acids.

CDR3 sequence (DNA): TGTGCCAGTAGTAGTCCGGGACACCTTAGCAATCAGCCCCAGCATTTT. It is translated as CASSSPGHLSNQPQHF. The chain combines TRBV19 with TRBJ1-5; D possibly corresponds to TRBD1 (6 bases). Between the trimmed V and J ends, which lost 4 bases and 0 bases, there was a span of 13 bases. Germline-derived CDR1 and CDR2 are LNHDA and SQIVND (reference sequence). The CDR3 totals 16 residues.

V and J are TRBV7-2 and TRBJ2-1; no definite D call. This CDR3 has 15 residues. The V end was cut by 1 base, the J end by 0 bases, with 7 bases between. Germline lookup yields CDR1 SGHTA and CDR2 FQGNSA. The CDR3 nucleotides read TGTGCCAGCAGCTTAGATCCAGGCTCCTACAATGAGCAGTTCTTC. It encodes CASSLDPGSYNEQFF.

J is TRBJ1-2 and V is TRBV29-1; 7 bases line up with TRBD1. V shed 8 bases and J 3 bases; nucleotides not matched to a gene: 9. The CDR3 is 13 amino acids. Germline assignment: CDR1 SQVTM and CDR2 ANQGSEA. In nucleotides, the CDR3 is TGCAGCATTGGGGGAACAGGGGACTATGGCTACACCTTC. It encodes CSIGGTGDYGYTF.

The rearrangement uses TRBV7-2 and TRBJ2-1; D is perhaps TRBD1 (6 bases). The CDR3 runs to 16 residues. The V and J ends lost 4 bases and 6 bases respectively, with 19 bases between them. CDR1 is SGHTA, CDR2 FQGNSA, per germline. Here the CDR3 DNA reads TGTGCCAGCAGCTCACCTCTGGGGGCCGGGTTCAATGAGCAGTTCTTC. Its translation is CASSSPLGAGFNEQFF.

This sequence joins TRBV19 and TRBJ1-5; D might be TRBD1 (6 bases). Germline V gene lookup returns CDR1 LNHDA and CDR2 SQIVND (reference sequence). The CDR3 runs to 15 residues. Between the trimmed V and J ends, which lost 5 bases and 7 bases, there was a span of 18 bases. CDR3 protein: CASSVLWGRGQPQHF. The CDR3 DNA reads TGTGCCAGTAGTGTATTATGGGGGCGCGGACAGCCCCAGCATTTT.

CDR3 sequence: CASSLEPGNIQYF. CDR3 nucleotides: TGCGCCAGCAGCTTGGAGCCGGGAAACATTCAGTACTTC. The genes are TRBV5-1 and TRBJ2-4; D is undetermined. The CDR3 covers 13 residues. Trimming took off 0 bases at V and 6 bases at J, with 7 bases between the two ends. Per the germline V gene, CDR1 is SGHRS and CDR2 is YFSETQ.

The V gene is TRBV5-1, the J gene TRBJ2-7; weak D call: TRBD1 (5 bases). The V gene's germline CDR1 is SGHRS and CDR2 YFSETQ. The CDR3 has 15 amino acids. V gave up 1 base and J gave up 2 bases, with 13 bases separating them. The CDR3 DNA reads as TGCGCCAGCAGCTTGCACAGGCAGGGCCCCTACGAGCAGTACTTC. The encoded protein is CASSLHRQGPYEQYF.